Presented here are 19 T cell receptor beta chains from one specimen sequenced in a study of beta chain features in type 1 diabetes. Study conclusions and caveats: Across all four CD4+ subsets, people with type 1 diabetes showed modestly shorter TCRB CDR3s.

The isolated RNA, all of it, was reverse transcribed, so expressed TCRB transcripts were what got sequenced. Sequenced by immunoSEQ multiplex PCR; TCRdb stores in-frame clones only, minus some. The repertoire holds hundreds of thousands of clones, 15% seen once, with less than 0.02% in the top ten. Their cognate antigens are unknown. The sequenced sample consisted of naive CD4+ T cells from blood. The receptors shown here come from a man aged 18 to 35 with type 1 diabetes.

The chain has TRBV9 and TRBJ2-2; D might be TRBD2 (6 bases). The CDR3 contains 17 residues. V gave up 4 bases and J gave up 0 bases, with 16 bases separating them. CDR1 is SGDLS, CDR2 YYNGEE, per germline. For the CDR3, the DNA is TGTGCCAGCAGCCTCACCGGAGGGGCCGCGAACACCGGGGAGCTGTTTTTT. It translates to CASSLTGGAANTGELFF.

V is TRBV9 and J is TRBJ2-3; unclear D gene. V was cut by 3 bases and J by 2 bases, with 13 bases left in between. The CDR3 has 15 residues. CDR1 SGDLS and CDR2 YYNGEE come from the germline V gene. As DNA, the CDR3 is TGTGCCAGCAGCGCTGACTCTTCTCCCACAGATACGCAGTATTTT. Residues: CASSADSSPTDTQYF.

The chain joins TRBV20-1 to TRBJ2-3; no clear D gene. This CDR3 has 11 residues. Trimming left V 5 bases short and J 3 bases short, with 6 bases between. Looked up from germline, CDR1 is DFQATT and CDR2 is SNEGSKA (reference sequence). CDR3 sequence: CSAETTDTQYF. The CDR3 DNA reads as TGCAGTGCTGAAACAACAGATACGCAGTATTTT.

This clone was counted between two and nine times. The gene calls are TRBV5-1 and TRBJ1-2; D might be TRBD1 (6 bases). In germline, CDR1 is SGHRS, CDR2 YFSETQ. This CDR3 is built from 15 residues. V lost 0 bases to trimming and J lost 3 bases, with 12 bases between them. This CDR3 is CASSLAQGLDYGYTF. The CDR3, as DNA: TGCGCCAGCAGCTTGGCGCAGGGGCTCGACTATGGCTACACCTTC.

The chain employs TRBV9 and TRBJ2-1; TRBD2 aligns across 8 bases. Trimming at V came to 7 bases and at J to 6 bases, leaving 12 bases not matched to a gene. The CDR3 length is 15 residues. Germline CDR1 is SGDLS and CDR2 is YYNGEE. The CDR3 loop is CASETGLGISNEQFF. DNA of the CDR3: TGTGCCAGCGAAACGGGACTAGGAATCTCCAATGAGCAGTTCTTC.

This clone has a handful of counts. The chain is built from TRBV7-9 and TRBJ1-2; no definite D call. Germline V gene sequence: CDR1 SEHNR, CDR2 FQNEAQ (reference sequence). Trimming pared 4 bases from V and 0 bases from J, leaving 9 bases between. This CDR3 region has 14 residues. This CDR3 is CASSSPRANYGYTF. The CDR3 region has the DNA TGTGCCAGCAGCTCCCCGAGGGCTAACTATGGCTACACCTTC. The complete variable domain, with remaining parts taken from reference TRBV7-9 and TRBJ1-2, reads DTGVSQNPRHKITKRGQNVTFRCDPISEHNRLYWYRQTLGQGPEFLTYFQNEAQLEKSRLLSDRFSAERPKGSFSTLEIQRTEQGDSAMYLCASSSPRANYGYTFGSGTRLTVV.

J is TRBJ1-4 and V is TRBV9, with a possible D match to TRBD1 (5 bases). Germline CDR1 is SGDLS and CDR2 is YYNGEE. V lost 5 bases and J 4 bases, leaving 18 bases between the germline ends. The CDR3 is made up of 16 amino acids. The CDR3 loop reads CASSVRGGVLNEKLFF. DNA for the CDR3: TGTGCCAGCAGTGTCCGCGGGGGGGTCCTTAATGAAAAACTGTTTTTT.

The sample holds a few counts of this clone. V is TRBV28 and J is TRBJ2-7, with unresolved D. Germline assignment: CDR1 MDHEN and CDR2 SYDVKM. The V gene lost 5 bases and the J gene lost 0 bases, with 5 bases spanning the gap. The CDR3 is 12 residues long. CDR3 protein: CASSTYSYEQYF. The CDR3 coding sequence is TGTGCCAGCAGTACCTACTCCTACGAGCAGTACTTC.

This clone was seen more than once but under ten times. The chain joins TRBV6-5 to TRBJ2-7, with TRBD1 matching over 8 bases. Germline V gene lookup returns CDR1 MNHEY and CDR2 SVGAGI. The CDR3 length is 15 residues. V was clipped by 2 bases and J by 2 bases; unmatched bases: 5. DNA for the CDR3: TGTGCCAGCAGTTACGGAGACAGGGGAACCTACGAGCAGTACTTC. Its protein is CASSYGDRGTYEQYF.

This clone was counted only a few times. This rearrangement joins TRBV6-5 to TRBJ1-6; 7 positions match TRBD1. The ends lost 2 bases at V and 10 bases at J; junction bases unmatched: 5. The CDR3 loop spans 14 amino acids. CDR1 and CDR2 (germline): MNHEY, SVGAGI. CDR3 region: CASSYDRANSPLHF. Written as DNA, the CDR3 is TGTGCCAGCAGTTACGACAGGGCTAACTCACCCCTCCACTTT.

This clone was counted once. The chain carries TRBV28 and TRBJ1-5; a weak D match, TRBD1 (6 bases). The CDR3 spans 13 residues. V was cut by 4 bases and J by 6 bases, with 10 bases left in between. Germline V CDR1 and CDR2: MDHEN, SYDVKM. CDR3 amino acids: CASSSGVRQPQHF. DNA of the CDR3: TGTGCCAGCAGTTCAGGGGTTCGTCAGCCCCAGCATTTT.

This clone occurred a few times. The chain carries TRBV7-9 and TRBJ1-2; D may be TRBD1 (5 bases). The V end lost 3 bases, the J end lost 8 bases, and 13 bases lay between the germline ends. This CDR3 has 13 residues. Germline loops: CDR1 SEHNR, CDR2 FQNEAQ (reference sequence). The CDR3 protein is CASSLSQGVGYTF. The CDR3 DNA follows: TGTGCCAGCAGCTTGTCCCAAGGGGTCGGCTACACCTTC. The full variable domain, in which reference TRBV7-9 and TRBJ1-2 provide the parts outside the CDR3, is DTGVSQNPRHKITKRGQNVTFRCDPISEHNRLYWYRQTLGQGPEFLTYFQNEAQLEKSRLLSDRFSAERPKGSFSTLEIQRTEQGDSAMYLCASSLSQGVGYTFGSGTRLTVV.

V gene TRBV7-9 combines with J gene TRBJ1-1, with 7 bases identical to TRBD1. The germline CDR1 and CDR2 sequences are SEHNR and FQNEAQ (reference sequence). J gave up 5 bases and V 5 bases, and 5 bases lay outside the gene matches. The CDR3 extends over 13 amino acids. The chain's CDR3 is CASSTQQGTEAFF. The CDR3 DNA reads as TGTGCCAGCAGCACGCAACAGGGGACTGAAGCTTTCTTT.

The sample holds a few counts of this clone. V gene TRBV6-5 combines with J gene TRBJ2-3, with D perhaps matching TRBD2 (5 bases). CDR1 MNHEY and CDR2 SVGAGI come from the germline V gene. The ends were cut back, 6 bases at V and 3 bases at J, with 13 bases in the middle. The CDR3 length is 14 residues. CDR3 sequence (DNA): TGTGCCAGCAGCTGGCGGAGGTATACAGATACGCAGTATTTT. This encodes CASSWRRYTDTQYF.

The CDR3 sequence is CASSQVTSGSTSYNEQFF. In nucleotides, the CDR3 is TGTGCCAGCAGCCAAGTGACTAGCGGGAGCACTAGCTACAATGAGCAGTTCTTC. The chain is built from TRBV4-2 and TRBJ2-1; 12 bases line up with TRBD2. CDR3 length: 18 residues. The germline V gene has CDR1 LGHNA and CDR2 YNFKEQ. Trimming at V came to 1 base and at J to 3 bases, leaving 7 bases not matched to a gene.

In this sample, this clone turned up a few times. CDR3 coding DNA: TGTGCCAGCAGCTCCCAATCGAACACTGAAGCTTTCTTT. Encoded protein: CASSSQSNTEAFF. This rearrangement joins TRBV9 to TRBJ1-1; D ambiguous. The CDR3 is made up of 13 amino acids. Germline V gene sequence: CDR1 SGDLS, CDR2 YYNGEE. Deletions cut 4 bases from V and 1 base from J, with 8 bases between. Full variable domain (rest looked up from reference TRBV9 and TRBJ1-1): DSGVTQTPKHLITATGQRVTLRCSPRSGDLSVYWYQQSLDQGLQFLIQYYNGEERAKGNILERFSAQQFPDLHSELNLSSLELGDSALYFCASSSQSNTEAFFGQGTRLTVV.

The rearrangement links TRBV5-4 to TRBJ1-1; D possibly corresponds to TRBD1 (6 bases). The CDR3 has 13 amino acids. V lost 4 bases to trimming and J lost 4 bases, with 11 bases between them. Germline values: CDR1 SGHNT, CDR2 YYREEE (reference sequence). The chain's CDR3 is CASSGTRSTEAFF. In nucleotides, the CDR3 is TGTGCCAGCAGCGGGACAAGAAGCACTGAAGCTTTCTTT. Using reference TRBV5-4 and TRBJ1-1 for the parts outside the CDR3, the full variable domain is ETGVTQSPTHLIKTRGQQVTLRCSSQSGHNTVSWYQQALGQGPQFIFQYYREEENGRGNFPPRFSGLQFPNYSSELNVNALELDDSALYLCASSGTRSTEAFFGQGTRLTVV.

This clone was seen only a few times. The rearrangement uses TRBV7-9 and TRBJ1-4; 7 bases line up with TRBD1. The CDR3 loop spans 16 amino acids. Germline V gene data show CDR1 as SEHNR and CDR2 as FQNEAQ (reference sequence). The junction had 10 bases not matched to a gene; V was cut back by 5 bases and J by 4 bases. CDR3 nucleotides: TGTGCCAGCAGCCTCCTAGGGACAGCCGATAATGAAAAACTGTTTTTT. This gives the protein CASSLLGTADNEKLFF.

This clone has more than one count but fewer than ten. This chain links TRBV9 with TRBJ2-6; weak D call: TRBD2 (7 bases). The CDR3 is 16 residues long. Germline V gene sequence: CDR1 SGDLS, CDR2 YYNGEE. The ends were cut back, 4 bases at V and 3 bases at J, with 14 bases in the middle. CDR3 nucleotide sequence: TGTGCCAGCAGCCCCCCGGGGGGCGGTGGGGCCAACGTCCTGACTTTC. Amino acid sequence: CASSPPGGGGANVLTF.